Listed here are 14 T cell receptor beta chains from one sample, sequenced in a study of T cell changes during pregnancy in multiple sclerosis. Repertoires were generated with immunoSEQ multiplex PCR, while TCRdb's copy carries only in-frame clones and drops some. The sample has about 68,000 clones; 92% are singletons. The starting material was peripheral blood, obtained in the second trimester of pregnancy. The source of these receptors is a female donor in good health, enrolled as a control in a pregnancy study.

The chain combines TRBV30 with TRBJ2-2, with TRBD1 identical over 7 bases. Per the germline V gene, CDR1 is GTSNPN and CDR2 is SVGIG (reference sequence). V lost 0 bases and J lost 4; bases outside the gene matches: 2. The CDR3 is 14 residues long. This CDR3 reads CAWSVAGGTGELFF. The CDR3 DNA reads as TGTGCCTGGAGTGTTGCAGGGGGCACCGGGGAGCTGTTTTTT.

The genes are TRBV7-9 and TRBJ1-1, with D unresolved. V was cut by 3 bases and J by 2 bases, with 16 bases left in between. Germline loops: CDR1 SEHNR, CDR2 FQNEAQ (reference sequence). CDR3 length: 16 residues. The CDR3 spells CASSFRAGTTNTEAFF. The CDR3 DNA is TGTGCCAGCAGCTTCCGTGCGGGTACGACCAACACTGAAGCTTTCTTT.

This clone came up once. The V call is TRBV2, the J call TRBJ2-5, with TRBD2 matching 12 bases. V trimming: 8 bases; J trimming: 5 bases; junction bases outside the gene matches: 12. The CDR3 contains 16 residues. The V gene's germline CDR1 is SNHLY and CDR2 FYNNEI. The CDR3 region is CASSTPSGRGRETQYF. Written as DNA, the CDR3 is TGTGCCAGCTCAACCCCTAGCGGGAGGGGACGGGAGACCCAGTACTTC.

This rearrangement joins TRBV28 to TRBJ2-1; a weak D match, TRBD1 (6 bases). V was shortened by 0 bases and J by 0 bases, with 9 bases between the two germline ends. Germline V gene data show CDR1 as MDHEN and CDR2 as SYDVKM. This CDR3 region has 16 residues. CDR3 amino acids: CASSLWPGVSYNEQFF. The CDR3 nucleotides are TGTGCCAGCAGTTTATGGCCAGGGGTCTCCTACAATGAGCAGTTCTTC. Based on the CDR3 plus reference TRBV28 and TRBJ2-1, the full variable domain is DVKVTQSSRYLVKRTGEKVFLECVQDMDHENMFWYRQDPGLGLRLIYFSYDVKMKEKGDIPEGYSVSREKKERFSLILESASTNQTSMYLCASSLWPGVSYNEQFFGPGTRLTVL.

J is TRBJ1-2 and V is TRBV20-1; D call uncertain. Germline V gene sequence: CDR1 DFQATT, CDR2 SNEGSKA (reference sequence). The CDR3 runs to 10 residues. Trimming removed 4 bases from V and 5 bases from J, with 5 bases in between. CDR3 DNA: TGCAGTGCTACCAGGTATGGCTACACCTTC. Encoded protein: CSATRYGYTF.

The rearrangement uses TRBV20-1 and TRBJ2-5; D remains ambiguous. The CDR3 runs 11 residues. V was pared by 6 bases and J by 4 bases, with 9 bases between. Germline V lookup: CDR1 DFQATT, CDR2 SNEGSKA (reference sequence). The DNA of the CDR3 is TGCAGTGCGGAGTTTCGAGAGACCCAGTACTTC. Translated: CSAEFRETQYF.

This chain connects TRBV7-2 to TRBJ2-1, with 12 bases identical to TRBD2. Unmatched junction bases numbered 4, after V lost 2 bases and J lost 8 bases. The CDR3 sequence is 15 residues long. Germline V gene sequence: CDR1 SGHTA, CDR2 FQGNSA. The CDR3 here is CASSLLAGGPYEQFF. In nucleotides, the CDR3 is TGTGCCAGCAGCTTACTAGCGGGAGGGCCCTATGAGCAGTTCTTC. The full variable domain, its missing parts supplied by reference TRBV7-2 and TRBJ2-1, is GAGVSQSPSNKVTEKGKDVELRCDPISGHTALYWYRQSLGQGLEFLIYFQGNSAPDKSGLPSDRFSAERTGGSVSTLTIQRTQQEDSAVYLCASSLLAGGPYEQFFGPGTRLTVL.

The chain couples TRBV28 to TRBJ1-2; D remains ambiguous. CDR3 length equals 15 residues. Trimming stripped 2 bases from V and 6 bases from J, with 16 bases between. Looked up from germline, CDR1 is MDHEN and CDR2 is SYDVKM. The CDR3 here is CASSLAEGVPHGYTF. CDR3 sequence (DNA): TGTGCCAGCAGTTTAGCGGAGGGAGTCCCCCATGGCTACACCTTC.

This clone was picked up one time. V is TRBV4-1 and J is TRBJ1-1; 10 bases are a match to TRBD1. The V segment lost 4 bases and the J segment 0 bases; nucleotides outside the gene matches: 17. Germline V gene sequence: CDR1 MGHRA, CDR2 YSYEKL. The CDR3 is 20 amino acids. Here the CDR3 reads CASSPRWGQGNLRLNTEAFF. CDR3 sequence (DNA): TGCGCCAGCAGCCCTCGATGGGGACAGGGGAACTTAAGGCTGAACACTGAAGCTTTCTTT.

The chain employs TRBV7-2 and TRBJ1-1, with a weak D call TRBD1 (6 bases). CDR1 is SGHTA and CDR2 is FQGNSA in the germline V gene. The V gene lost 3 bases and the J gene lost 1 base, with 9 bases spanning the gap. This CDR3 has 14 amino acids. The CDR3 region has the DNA TGTGCCAGCAGCTTTTACAGGGCGAACACTGAAGCTTTCTTT. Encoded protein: CASSFYRANTEAFF.

The chain's CDR3 is CASSLRQESNGYTF. The DNA for the CDR3 is TGTGCCAGCAGCTTAAGACAGGAATCCAACGGCTACACCTTC. The chain joins TRBV7-2 to TRBJ1-2; D perhaps matches TRBD1 (6 bases). The ends were cut back, 2 bases at V and 8 bases at J, with 15 bases in the middle. The CDR3 has 14 amino acids. CDR1 is SGHTA and CDR2 is FQGNSA in the germline V gene.

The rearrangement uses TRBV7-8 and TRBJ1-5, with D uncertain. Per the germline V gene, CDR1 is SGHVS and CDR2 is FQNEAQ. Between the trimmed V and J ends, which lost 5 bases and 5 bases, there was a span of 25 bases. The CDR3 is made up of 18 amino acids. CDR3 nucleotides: TGTGCCAGCAGCCCAGGTCCAGCGCGTCGGGGAACGGATCAGCCCCAGCATTTT. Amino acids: CASSPGPARRGTDQPQHF.

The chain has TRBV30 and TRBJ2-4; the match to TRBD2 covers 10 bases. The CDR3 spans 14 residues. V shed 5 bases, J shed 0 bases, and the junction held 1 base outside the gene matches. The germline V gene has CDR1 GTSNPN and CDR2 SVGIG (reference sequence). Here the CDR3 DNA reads TGTGCCTGGGGACTAGCGGTAGCCAAAAACATTCAGTACTTC. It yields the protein CAWGLAVAKNIQYF.

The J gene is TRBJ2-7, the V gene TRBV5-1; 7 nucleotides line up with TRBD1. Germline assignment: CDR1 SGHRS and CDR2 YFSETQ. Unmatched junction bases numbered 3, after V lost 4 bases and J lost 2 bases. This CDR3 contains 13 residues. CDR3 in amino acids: CASSTTGTYEQYF. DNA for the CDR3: TGCGCCAGCAGCACGACAGGGACCTACGAGCAGTACTTC. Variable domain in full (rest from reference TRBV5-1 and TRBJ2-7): KAGVTQTPRYLIKTRGQQVTLSCSPISGHRSVSWYQQTPGQGLQFLFEYFSETQRNKGNFPGRFSGRQFSNSRSEMNVSTLELGDSALYLCASSTTGTYEQYFGPGTRLTVT.